Listed below are T cell receptor beta chains from one sample, sequenced in a study of CD8 T cells in ankylosing spondylitis. MiXCR, run by TCRdb on the 5' RACE reads, gives a single entry per CDR3 protein. The sample records 650,000 to 800,000 distinct CDR3 sequences, under 20% being singletons. The sequenced sample consisted of blood, either unsorted or a sorted T cell fraction (not recorded which). The receptors stem from a male donor with ankylosing spondylitis. Both conserved end residues are part of each CDR3. A D gene is named only where the DNA matches it firmly. The size field is filled for only some rows; it gives once, few, many or a size class.

d_gene: TRBD2
j_gene: TRBJ2-2
v_gene: TRBV7-3
abundance: few
CDR3aa: CASSTGGEGTGELFF
CDR3nt: TGTGCCAGCAGCACTGGCGGGGAGGGGACCGGGGAGCTGTTTTTT

d_gene: TRBD2
j_gene: TRBJ2-3
v_gene: TRBV5-6
abundance: many
CDR3aa: CASSGGLAGYRYRDTQYF
CDR3nt: TGTGCCAGCAGCGGCGGACTAGCGGGATATCGGTATCGAGATACGCAGTATTTT

d_gene: NA
j_gene: TRBJ2-6
v_gene: TRBV12-5
abundance: few
CDR3aa: CASGPGTSFSGANVLTF
CDR3nt: TGTGCTAGTGGTCCCGGGACATCTTTCTCTGGGGCCAACGTCCTGACTTTC

d_gene: NA
j_gene: TRBJ1-4
v_gene: TRBV6-5
abundance: many
CDR3aa: CASSYSRQFRGTNEKLFF
CDR3nt: TGTGCCAGCAGTTACTCAAGACAGTTTCGAGGAACTAATGAAAAACTGTTTTTT

d_gene: NA
j_gene: TRBJ2-7
v_gene: TRBV5-1
abundance: NA
CDR3aa: CASSPTTGSYEQYF
CDR3nt: TGCGCCAGCAGCCCAACGACAGGTTCCTACGAGCAGTACTTC

d_gene: NA
j_gene: TRBJ2-7
v_gene: TRBV3-1
abundance: NA
CDR3aa: CASSPKVSYEQYF
CDR3nt: TGTGCCAGCAGCCCGAAGGTCTCCTACGAGCAGTACTTC

d_gene: NA
j_gene: TRBJ2-3
v_gene: TRBV4-3
abundance: NA
CDR3aa: CASSQEVWVNTDTQYF
CDR3nt: TGCGCCAGCAGCCAAGAAGTATGGGTCAACACAGATACGCAGTATTTT

d_gene: TRBD1
j_gene: TRBJ2-3
v_gene: TRBV24-1
abundance: few
CDR3aa: CATSDLDRGNTDTQYF
CDR3nt: TGTGCCACCAGTGACCTGGACAGGGGAAACACAGATACGCAGTATTTT

d_gene: TRBD1
j_gene: TRBJ1-6
v_gene: TRBV30
abundance: few
CDR3aa: CAWEPGQGRNSPLHF
CDR3nt: TGTGCCTGGGAACCGGGACAGGGTCGTAATTCACCCCTCCACTTT

d_gene: NA
j_gene: TRBJ1-5
v_gene: TRBV7-2
abundance: few
CDR3aa: CASRKGAASNQPQHF
CDR3nt: TGTGCCAGCAGAAAAGGGGCGGCTAGCAATCAGCCCCAGCATTTT

d_gene: NA
j_gene: TRBJ2-1
v_gene: TRBV11-2
abundance: NA
CDR3aa: CASISSSYNEQFF
CDR3nt: TGTGCCAGCATCTCATCCTCCTACAATGAGCAGTTCTTC

d_gene: TRBD2
j_gene: TRBJ2-7
v_gene: TRBV4-1
abundance: NA
CDR3aa: CASSKLASGSYEQYF
CDR3nt: TGCGCCAGCAGCAAACTGGCTAGCGGGTCCTACGAGCAGTACTTC

d_gene: NA
j_gene: TRBJ1-2
v_gene: TRBV10-3
abundance: NA
CDR3aa: CAISESGGRGYTF
CDR3nt: TGTGCCATCAGTGAGTCGGGGGGAAGAGGCTACACCTTC

d_gene: TRBD2
j_gene: TRBJ2-1
v_gene: TRBV28
abundance: NA
CDR3aa: CASSSFYSGRTNEQFF
CDR3nt: TGTGCCAGCAGTTCCTTTTATAGCGGGAGGACCAATGAGCAGTTCTTC

d_gene: NA
j_gene: TRBJ2-4
v_gene: TRBV29-1
abundance: many
CDR3aa: CSVLDRNLAKNIQYF
CDR3nt: TGCAGCGTTCTCGACAGGAACTTAGCCAAAAACATTCAGTACTTC

d_gene: NA
j_gene: TRBJ1-1
v_gene: TRBV7-9
abundance: NA
CDR3aa: CASSLVEGRVAFF
CDR3nt: TGTGCCAGCAGCTTAGTAGAGGGCAGGGTGGCTTTCTTT